The 14 T cell receptor beta chains presented below share a single source sample, sequenced in a study of response to subunit inactivated influenza vaccine (dated by TCRdb to between 2018 and 2020). Library construction relied on RT-PCR. The listed sequencing device is Illumina HiSeq 2500. TCRdb's own reprocessing of the public reads used fastp at Q25 and MiXCR and kept productive beta chains. Rows are combined by CDR3 protein, so each entry shows the most common genes and DNA. For this sample the table gives hundreds of thousands of distinct CDR3 sequences, of which 15% to 19% were detected only once. The ten most abundant clones make up around 10% of the sample. Sequenced here: PBMCs from blood, sampled about 12 days after vaccination. These receptors were taken from a man between 50 and 59 years old who received an inactivated influenza vaccine. Donor details come from another sample of the same person, matched by shared clones.

The chain uses TRBV20-1 and TRBJ2-3; 9 nucleotides align to TRBD1. The CDR3 sequence is 16 residues long. Germline CDR1 and CDR2: DFQATT and SNEGSKA (reference sequence). Losses at the gene ends were 0 bases for V and 1 base for J; bases not matched to a gene: 5. The DNA of the CDR3 is TGCAGTGCTAGAGATCTCCACAGGGGGCGCACAGATACGCAGTATTTT. Protein sequence: CSARDLHRGRTDTQYF.

This clonotype was counted between two and nine times. The chain has TRBV2 and TRBJ2-1; no clear D gene. V was clipped by 3 bases and J by 1 base, with 7 bases between them. This CDR3 is 14 amino acids long. Germline CDR1 is SNHLY and CDR2 is FYNNEI. CDR3 DNA: TGTGCCAGCAGTGACACAGATTCCTACAATGAGCAGTTCTTC. It specifies CASSDTDSYNEQFF.

This rearrangement joins TRBV5-1 to TRBJ2-1, with TRBD2 identical over 9 bases. The CDR3 has 16 amino acids. V lost 4 bases to trimming and J lost 4 bases; unmatched junction nucleotides: 9. CDR1 SGHRS and CDR2 YFSETQ come from the germline V gene. The CDR3 is CASSPEGTSPYNEQFF. The CDR3 DNA is TGCGCCAGCAGCCCCGAGGGGACTAGCCCTTACAATGAGCAGTTCTTC. Full variable domain (rest looked up from reference TRBV5-1 and TRBJ2-1): KAGVTQTPRYLIKTRGQQVTLSCSPISGHRSVSWYQQTPGQGLQFLFEYFSETQRNKGNFPGRFSGRQFSNSRSEMNVSTLELGDSALYLCASSPEGTSPYNEQFFGPGTRLTVL.

Points on this clonotype: Germline and junction disagree at one end, which may indicate a read error. The V and J genes are TRBV6-2 or TRBV6-3 and TRBJ2-7, with D perhaps TRBD2 (6 bases). The CDR3 is made up of 11 amino acids. Germline CDR1 and CDR2: MNHEY and SVGEGT. Here the CDR3 DNA reads TGTGCCAGCAGTTACGGCGGGACCCTTCGTTTC. Translation gives CASSYGGTLRF.

The rearrangement links TRBV5-1 to TRBJ1-1; perhaps TRBD1 as D (6 bases). V lost 0 bases to trimming and J lost 4 bases, with 13 bases between them. The CDR3 consists of 15 residues. Germline CDR1 SGHRS, CDR2 YFSETQ. Here the CDR3 reads CASSLAGRGGTEAFF. For the CDR3, the DNA is TGCGCCAGCAGCTTGGCGGGCAGGGGAGGCACTGAAGCTTTCTTT.

This clonotype was seen ten or more times. The gene calls are TRBV12-3 or TRBV12-4 and TRBJ1-2; maybe TRBD1 (6 bases). The CDR3 is 14 residues long. The V end was cut by 1 base, the J end by 3 bases, with 9 bases between. The chain's CDR3 is CASSLGGRDYGYTF. The CDR3 DNA reads as TGTGCCAGCAGTTTAGGGGGGCGCGACTATGGCTACACCTTC.

This sequence joins TRBV2 and TRBJ2-2; 13 bases are shared with TRBD2. Germline V gene data show CDR1 as SNHLY and CDR2 as FYNNEI. The CDR3 runs to 16 residues. Trimming at V came to 5 bases and at J to 6 bases, leaving 6 bases not matched to a gene. In nucleotides, the CDR3 is TGTGCCAGCAGTCCAACTAGCGGGAGGGTCCCCGGGGAGCTGTTTTTT. Residues: CASSPTSGRVPGELFF. The full variable domain, rest sourced from reference TRBV2 and TRBJ2-2, is EPEVTQTPSHQVTQMGQEVILRCVPISNHLYFYWYRQILGQKVEFLVSFYNNEISEKSEIFDDQFSVERPDGSNFTLKIRSTKLEDSAMYFCASSPTSGRVPGELFFGEGSRLTVL.

This chain links TRBV7-9 with TRBJ2-7; no clear D gene. The CDR3 is made up of 16 amino acids. Germline V CDR1 and CDR2: SEHNR, FQNEAQ (reference sequence). The V end lost 2 bases, the J end lost 4 bases, and 18 bases lay between the germline ends. CDR3 in amino acids: CASSLYLQNSPYEQYF. CDR3 nucleotide sequence: TGTGCCAGCAGCTTATATCTCCAGAATTCCCCTTACGAGCAGTACTTC.

In its sample, this clonotype was seen a few times. CDR3 sequence: CASSVGGERFYGYTF. The CDR3 DNA follows: TGTGCCAGCAGCGTAGGCGGGGAAAGGTTCTATGGCTACACCTTC. The chain recombines TRBV9 with TRBJ1-2; no reliable D call. Per germline, CDR1 SGDLS and CDR2 YYNGEE. V shed 0 bases and J shed 4 bases, with 13 bases lying between them. The CDR3 covers 15 residues.

The chain carries TRBV7-2 and TRBJ1-1; D ambiguous. Trimming left V 5 bases short and J 0 bases short, with 13 bases between. The CDR3 runs 15 residues. In germline, CDR1 is SGHTA, CDR2 FQGNSA. CDR3 in amino acids: CASSPISNMNTEAFF. The CDR3 DNA reads as TGTGCCAGCAGCCCCATCAGCAACATGAACACTGAAGCTTTCTTT. Using reference TRBV7-2 and TRBJ1-1 for the parts outside the CDR3, the full variable domain is GAGVSQSPSNKVTEKGKDVELRCDPISGHTALYWYRQSLGQGLEFLIYFQGNSAPDKSGLPSDRFSAERTGGSVSTLTIQRTQQEDSAVYLCASSPISNMNTEAFFGQGTRLTVV.

This clonotype was seen only a few times. The chain combines TRBV5-1 with TRBJ2-1; 14 bases are shared with TRBD2. Losses at the gene ends were 0 bases for V and 3 bases for J; bases not matched to a gene: 5. The CDR3 sequence is 18 residues long. The germline gives CDR1 SGHRS, CDR2 YFSETQ. Written as DNA, the CDR3 is TGCGCCAGCAGCTTGGTGGGACTAGCGGGAGTCCTCTACAATGAGCAGTTCTTC. It encodes CASSLVGLAGVLYNEQFF. Together with reference TRBV5-1 and TRBJ2-1, the CDR3 gives the full variable domain: KAGVTQTPRYLIKTRGQQVTLSCSPISGHRSVSWYQQTPGQGLQFLFEYFSETQRNKGNFPGRFSGRQFSNSRSEMNVSTLELGDSALYLCASSLVGLAGVLYNEQFFGPGTRLTVL.

This clonotype was seen a handful of times. This chain links TRBV12-3 or TRBV12-4 with TRBJ2-5; no definite D call. There are 12 residues in the CDR3. V lost 2 bases and J 5 bases, leaving 6 bases between the germline ends. The CDR3 reads CASSLKVETQYF. The CDR3 nucleotides are TGTGCCAGCAGTTTAAAAGTGGAGACCCAGTACTTC.

In this sample, this clonotype turned up a few times. This rearrangement joins TRBV9 to TRBJ2-5; D remains unclear. Trimming took 0 bases from V and 2 from J, leaving 8 bases between them. The CDR3 loop spans 14 amino acids. Germline V gene sequence: CDR1 SGDLS, CDR2 YYNGEE. The CDR3 DNA reads as TGTGCCAGCAGCGTAGCGGCACTTCAAGAGACCCAGTACTTC. It translates to CASSVAALQETQYF.

The chain has TRBV2 and TRBJ2-3; D uncertain. Germline CDR1 SNHLY, CDR2 FYNNEI. The CDR3 covers 14 residues. Trimming stripped 8 bases from V and 2 bases from J, with 14 bases between. The CDR3 here is CASGKNGYTDTQYF. Written as DNA, the CDR3 is TGTGCCAGCGGTAAGAACGGATACACAGATACGCAGTATTTT.